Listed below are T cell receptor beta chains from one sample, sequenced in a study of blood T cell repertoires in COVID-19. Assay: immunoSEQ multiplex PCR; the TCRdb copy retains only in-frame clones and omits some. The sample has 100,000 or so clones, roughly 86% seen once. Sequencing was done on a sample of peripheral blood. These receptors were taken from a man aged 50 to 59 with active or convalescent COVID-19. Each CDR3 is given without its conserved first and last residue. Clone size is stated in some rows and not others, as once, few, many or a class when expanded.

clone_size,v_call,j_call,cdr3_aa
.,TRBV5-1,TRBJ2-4,ASSLVLRGLAKNIQY
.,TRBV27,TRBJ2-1,ASRRAGGSEQF
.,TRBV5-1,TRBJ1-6,ASSSRETGTSNSPLH
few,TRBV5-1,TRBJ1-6,ASSLGQINSPLH
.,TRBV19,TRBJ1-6,ASGERQGIHSPLH
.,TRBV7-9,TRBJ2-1,ASSLVATPRWF
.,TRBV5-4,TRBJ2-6,ASSLPTGLGGANVLT
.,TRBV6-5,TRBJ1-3,ASRDRGISGNTIY
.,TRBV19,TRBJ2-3,ATSGVGGWTDTQY
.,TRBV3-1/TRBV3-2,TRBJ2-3,ASSNTSAGFSTDTQY
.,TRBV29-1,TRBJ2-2,SVDRTSGGVAGELF
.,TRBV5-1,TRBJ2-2,ASGQGALPGELF
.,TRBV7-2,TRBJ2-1,ASSSTGMEQF
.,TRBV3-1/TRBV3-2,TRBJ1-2,ASTRQGTYDYT
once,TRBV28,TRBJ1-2,ASSLTTGYGYT
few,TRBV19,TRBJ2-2,ASRRQGQGTGELF
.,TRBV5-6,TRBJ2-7,ASSRVSSSYEQY
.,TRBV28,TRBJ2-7,ASSLFGAFYEQY
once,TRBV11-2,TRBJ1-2,ASSLDGLGGYT
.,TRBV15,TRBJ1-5,ATSRVGGLSNQPQH
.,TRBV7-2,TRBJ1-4,ASSPDRAGEKLF
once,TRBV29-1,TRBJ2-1,SVENPKGSRDEQF
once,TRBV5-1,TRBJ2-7,ASSSTEVLNYEQY
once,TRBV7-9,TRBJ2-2,ASSLDAGANTGELF
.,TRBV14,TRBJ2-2,ASSQGGFGELF
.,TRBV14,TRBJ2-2,ASSSRTGIDTGELF
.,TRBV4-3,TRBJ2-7,ASSQGHSSYEQY
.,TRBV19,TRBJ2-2,ASRPQGTPNTGELF
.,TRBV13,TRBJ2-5,ASSSGQGGTQY
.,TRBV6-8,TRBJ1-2,ARSSGKGYT
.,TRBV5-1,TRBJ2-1,ASSSGSGGLSSYNEQF
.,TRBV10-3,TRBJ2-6,AISPAGSSGANVLT
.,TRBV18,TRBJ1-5,ASSPVSTGINQPQH
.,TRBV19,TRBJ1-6,ASSISQGMSPLH
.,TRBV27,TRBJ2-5,ASSVAGDETQY
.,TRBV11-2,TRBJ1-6,ASSLGTGMESPLH
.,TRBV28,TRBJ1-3,ASISPSGSGNTIY